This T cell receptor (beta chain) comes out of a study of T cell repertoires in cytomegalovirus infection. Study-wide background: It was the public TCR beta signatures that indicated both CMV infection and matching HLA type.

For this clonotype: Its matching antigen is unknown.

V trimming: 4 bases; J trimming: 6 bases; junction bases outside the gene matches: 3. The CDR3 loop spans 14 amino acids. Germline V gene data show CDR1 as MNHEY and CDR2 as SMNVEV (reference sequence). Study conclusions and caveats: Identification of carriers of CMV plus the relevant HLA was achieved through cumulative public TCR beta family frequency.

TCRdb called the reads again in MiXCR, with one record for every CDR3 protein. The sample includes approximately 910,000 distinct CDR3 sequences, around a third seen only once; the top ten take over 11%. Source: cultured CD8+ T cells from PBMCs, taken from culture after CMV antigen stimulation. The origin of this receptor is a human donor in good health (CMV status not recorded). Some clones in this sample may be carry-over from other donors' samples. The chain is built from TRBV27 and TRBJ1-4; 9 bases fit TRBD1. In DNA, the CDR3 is TGTGCCAGCAGTTCGGGACAGGGTTATGAAAAACTGTTTTTT. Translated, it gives CASSSGQGYEKLFF.